This TCR beta chain was retrieved from a study of PD-1 blockade in mismatch repair-deficient tumors. Study as a whole: Patients had approximately 12 mismatch repair-deficient cancer types and were previously treated and progressing.

Clones were sequenced by immunoSEQ multiplex PCR, and TCRdb holds only the in-frame ones, with some missing. The sample yields over 75,000 clones, over 70% seen once. Comment on this clone: Its specificity is not known.

Mismatch repair deficiency was confirmed in all patients, by PCR or immunohistochemistry. TCR sequencing covered three patients who responded to pembrolizumab. Findings and caveats of the study: After pembrolizumab, tumor-resident clones rose rapidly, then generally contracted before radiologic responses.

This CDR3 has 16 amino acids. V was cut by 0 bases and J by 0 bases, with 9 bases left in between. CDR1 and CDR2 (germline): SGHRS, YFSETQ. The clonotype was recovered from an adult with mismatch repair-deficient cancer. The J gene is TRBJ2-2, the V gene TRBV5-1; D uncertain. The sequencing here drew on peripheral blood, taken 12 weeks after starting pembrolizumab. CDR3 sequence (DNA): TGCGCCAGCAGCTTGGCGCGTGGAGCGAACACCGGGGAGCTGTTTTTT. Its protein is CASSLARGANTGELFF.